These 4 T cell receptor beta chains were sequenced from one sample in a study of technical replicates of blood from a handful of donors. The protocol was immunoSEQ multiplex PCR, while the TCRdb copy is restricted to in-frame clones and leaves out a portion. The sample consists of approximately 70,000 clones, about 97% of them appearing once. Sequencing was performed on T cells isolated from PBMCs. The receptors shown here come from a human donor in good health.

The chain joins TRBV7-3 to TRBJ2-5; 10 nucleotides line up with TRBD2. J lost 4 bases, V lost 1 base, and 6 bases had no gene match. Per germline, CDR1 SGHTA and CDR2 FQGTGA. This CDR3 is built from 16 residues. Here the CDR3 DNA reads TGTGCCAGCAGCTTAAGAGCGGGAGGGGAGGGAGAGACCCAGTACTTC. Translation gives CASSLRAGGEGETQYF.

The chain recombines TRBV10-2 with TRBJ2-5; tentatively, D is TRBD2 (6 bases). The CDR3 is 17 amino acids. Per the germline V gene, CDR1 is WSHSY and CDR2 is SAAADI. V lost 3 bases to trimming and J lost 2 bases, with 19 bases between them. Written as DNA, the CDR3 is TGCGCCAGCAGTGACCAGCGGGCGATGACGCTACAAGAGACCCAGTACTTC. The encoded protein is CASSDQRAMTLQETQYF.

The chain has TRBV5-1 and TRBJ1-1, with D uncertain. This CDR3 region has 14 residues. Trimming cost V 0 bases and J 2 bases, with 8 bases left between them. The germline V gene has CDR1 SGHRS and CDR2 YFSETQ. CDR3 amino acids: CASSLAAGNTEAFF. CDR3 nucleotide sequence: TGCGCCAGCAGCTTGGCCGCAGGTAACACTGAAGCTTTCTTT.

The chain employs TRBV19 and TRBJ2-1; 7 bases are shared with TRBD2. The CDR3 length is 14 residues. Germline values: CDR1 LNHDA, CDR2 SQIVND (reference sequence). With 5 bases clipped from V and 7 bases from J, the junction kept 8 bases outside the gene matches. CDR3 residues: CASSLQTSWNEQFF. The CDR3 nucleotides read TGTGCCAGTAGTCTCCAGACTAGCTGGAATGAGCAGTTCTTC.